The clone carrying this T cell receptor beta chain has just a few counts. Antigen specificity is unknown. J lost 6 bases, V lost 4 bases, and 6 bases had no gene match. Germline assignment: CDR1 SGHKS and CDR2 YYEKEE (reference sequence). This CDR3 contains 14 residues. This sample is drawn from a study of cytomegalovirus exposure and HLA in healthy donors. Study findings and constraints: Researchers reported from a later analysis that most CMV-associated TCR beta chains appeared HLA-restricted. In an earlier analysis, most TCR beta V segments were productive about 90% or about 30% of the time. Several top significant clusters appeared, in a later analysis, to be linked to common viral pathogens.

The PCR had 60 Vbeta and 13 Jbeta primers. TCRdb's copy holds only in-frame clones and misses some; the assay was immunoSEQ multiplex PCR. The table lists under 110,000 clones, more than 60% of them singletons. This receptor was identified in a man between 60 and 70 years old in good health and CMV-seronegative. This rearrangement joins TRBV5-5 to TRBJ1-5; 8 bases agree with TRBD1. The sequencing input was PBMCs. The CDR3 protein is CASSTDRVPQPQHF. The DNA for the CDR3 is TGTGCCAGCAGCACGGACAGGGTCCCTCAGCCCCAGCATTTT.